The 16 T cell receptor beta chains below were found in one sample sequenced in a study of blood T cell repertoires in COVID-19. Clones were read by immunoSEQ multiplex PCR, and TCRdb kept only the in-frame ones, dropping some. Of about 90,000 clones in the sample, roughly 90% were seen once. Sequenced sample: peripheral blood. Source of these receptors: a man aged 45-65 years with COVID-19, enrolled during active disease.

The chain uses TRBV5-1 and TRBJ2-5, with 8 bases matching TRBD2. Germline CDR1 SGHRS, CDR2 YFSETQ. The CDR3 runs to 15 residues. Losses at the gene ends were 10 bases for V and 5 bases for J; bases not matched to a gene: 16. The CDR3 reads CASNLGGAGYETQYF. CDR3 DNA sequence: TGCGCCTCGAACCTCGGGGGGGCCGGTTACGAGACCCAGTACTTC.

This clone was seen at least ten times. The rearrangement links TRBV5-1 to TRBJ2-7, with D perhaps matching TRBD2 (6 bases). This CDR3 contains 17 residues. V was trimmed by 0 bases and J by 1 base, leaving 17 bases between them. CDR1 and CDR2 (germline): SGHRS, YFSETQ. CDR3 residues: CASSLGHGGGVSYEQYF. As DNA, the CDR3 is TGCGCCAGCAGCTTGGGGCATGGTGGCGGGGTGTCCTACGAGCAGTACTTC.

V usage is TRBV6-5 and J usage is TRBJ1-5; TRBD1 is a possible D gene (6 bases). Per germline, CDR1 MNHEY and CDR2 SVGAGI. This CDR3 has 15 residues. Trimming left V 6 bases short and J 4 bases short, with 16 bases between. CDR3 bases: TGTGCCAGCAGCAGGGACAAACCTTCGAATCAGCCCCAGCATTTT. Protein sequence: CASSRDKPSNQPQHF.

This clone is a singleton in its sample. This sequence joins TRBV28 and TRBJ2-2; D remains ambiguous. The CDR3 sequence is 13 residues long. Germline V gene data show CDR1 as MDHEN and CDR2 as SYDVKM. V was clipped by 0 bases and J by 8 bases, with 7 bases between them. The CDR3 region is CASSLWLAGELFF. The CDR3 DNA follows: TGTGCCAGCAGTTTATGGCTGGCAGGGGAGCTGTTTTTT.

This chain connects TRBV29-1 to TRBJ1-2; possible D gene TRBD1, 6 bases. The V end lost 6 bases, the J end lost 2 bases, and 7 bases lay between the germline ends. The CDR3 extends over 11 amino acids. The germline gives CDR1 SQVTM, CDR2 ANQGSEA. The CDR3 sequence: CSVGQNYGYTF. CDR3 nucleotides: TGCAGCGTCGGACAGAACTATGGCTACACCTTC.

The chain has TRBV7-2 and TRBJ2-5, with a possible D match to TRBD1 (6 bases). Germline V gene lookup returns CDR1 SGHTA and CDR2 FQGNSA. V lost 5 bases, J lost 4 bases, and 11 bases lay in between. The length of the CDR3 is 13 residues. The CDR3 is CASSRQAAETQYF. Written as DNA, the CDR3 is TGTGCCAGCAGCCGACAGGCGGCAGAGACCCAGTACTTC.

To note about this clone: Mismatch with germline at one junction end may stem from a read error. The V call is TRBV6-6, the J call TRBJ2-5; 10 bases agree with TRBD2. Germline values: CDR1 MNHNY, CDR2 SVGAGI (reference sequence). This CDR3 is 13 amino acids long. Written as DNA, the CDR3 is TGTGCCAGCACCCCAAGGACTAGCGGTTCCCAAAACTTC. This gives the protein CASTPRTSGSQNF.

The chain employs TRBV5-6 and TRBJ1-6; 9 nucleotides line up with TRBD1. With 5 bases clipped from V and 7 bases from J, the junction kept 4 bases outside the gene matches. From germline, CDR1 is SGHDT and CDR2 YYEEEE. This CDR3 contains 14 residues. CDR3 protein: CASRTGTGNSPLHF. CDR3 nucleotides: TGTGCCAGCAGGACCGGGACAGGGAATTCACCCCTCCACTTT. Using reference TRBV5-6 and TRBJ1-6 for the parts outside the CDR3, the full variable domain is DAGVTQSPTHLIKTRGQQVTLRCSPKSGHDTVSWYQQALGQGPQFIFQYYEEEERQRGNFPDRFSGHQFPNYSSELNVNALLLGDSALYLCASRTGTGNSPLHFGNGTRLTVT.

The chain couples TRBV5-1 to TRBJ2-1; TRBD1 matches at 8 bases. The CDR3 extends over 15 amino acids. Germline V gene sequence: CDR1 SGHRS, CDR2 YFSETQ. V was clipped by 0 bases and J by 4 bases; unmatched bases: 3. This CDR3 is CASSLVQGVYNEQFF. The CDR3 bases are TGCGCCAGCAGCTTGGTACAGGGGGTGTACAATGAGCAGTTCTTC.

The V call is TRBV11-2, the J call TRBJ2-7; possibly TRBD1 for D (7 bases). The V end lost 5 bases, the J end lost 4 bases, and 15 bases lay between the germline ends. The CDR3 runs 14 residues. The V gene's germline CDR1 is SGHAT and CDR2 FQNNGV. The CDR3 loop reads CASSDRVGGYEQYF. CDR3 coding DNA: TGTGCCAGCAGCGACAGGGTTGGAGGGTACGAGCAGTACTTC.

DNA of the CDR3: TGTGCCAGCAGCTTGGCCCTGCGGGAGCAGTACTTC. Translating it yields CASSLALREQYF. The chain recombines TRBV5-5 with TRBJ2-7; D is ambiguous. CDR1 SGHKS and CDR2 YYEKEE come from the germline V gene (reference sequence). This CDR3 is 12 amino acids long. V lost 0 bases to trimming and J lost 7 bases, with 8 bases between them.

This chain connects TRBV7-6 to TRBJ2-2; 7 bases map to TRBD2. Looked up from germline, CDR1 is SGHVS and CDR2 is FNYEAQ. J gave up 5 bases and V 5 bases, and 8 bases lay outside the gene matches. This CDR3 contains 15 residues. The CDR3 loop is CASSPGASGTGELFF. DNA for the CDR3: TGTGCCAGCAGCCCGGGTGCTAGCGGTACCGGGGAGCTGTTTTTT.

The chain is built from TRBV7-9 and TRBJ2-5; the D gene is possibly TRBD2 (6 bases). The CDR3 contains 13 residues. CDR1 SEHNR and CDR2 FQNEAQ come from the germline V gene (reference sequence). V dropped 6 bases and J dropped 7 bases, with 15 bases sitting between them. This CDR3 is CASSRGTPGTQYF. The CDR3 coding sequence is TGTGCCAGCAGTCGCGGGACCCCGGGGACCCAGTACTTC.

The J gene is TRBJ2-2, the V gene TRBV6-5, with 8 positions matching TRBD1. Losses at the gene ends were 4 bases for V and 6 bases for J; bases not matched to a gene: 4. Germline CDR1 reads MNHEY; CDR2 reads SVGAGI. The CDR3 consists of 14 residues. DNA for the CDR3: TGTGCCAGCAGTTCCCAGGGGGCTGCCGGGGAGCTGTTTTTT. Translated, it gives CASSSQGAAGELFF.

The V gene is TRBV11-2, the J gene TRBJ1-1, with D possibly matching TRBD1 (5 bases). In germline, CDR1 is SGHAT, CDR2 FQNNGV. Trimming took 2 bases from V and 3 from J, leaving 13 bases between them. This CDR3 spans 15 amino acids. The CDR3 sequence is CASSLLGGVDTEAFF. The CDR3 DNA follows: TGTGCCAGCAGCTTACTTGGAGGGGTGGACACTGAAGCTTTCTTT.

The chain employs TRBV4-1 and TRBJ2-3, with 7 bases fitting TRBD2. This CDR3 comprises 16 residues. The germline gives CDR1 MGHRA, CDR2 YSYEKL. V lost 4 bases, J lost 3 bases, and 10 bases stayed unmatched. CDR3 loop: CASSLWGGLKTDTQYF. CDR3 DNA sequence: TGCGCCAGCAGCCTTTGGGGAGGGCTGAAGACAGATACGCAGTATTTT.